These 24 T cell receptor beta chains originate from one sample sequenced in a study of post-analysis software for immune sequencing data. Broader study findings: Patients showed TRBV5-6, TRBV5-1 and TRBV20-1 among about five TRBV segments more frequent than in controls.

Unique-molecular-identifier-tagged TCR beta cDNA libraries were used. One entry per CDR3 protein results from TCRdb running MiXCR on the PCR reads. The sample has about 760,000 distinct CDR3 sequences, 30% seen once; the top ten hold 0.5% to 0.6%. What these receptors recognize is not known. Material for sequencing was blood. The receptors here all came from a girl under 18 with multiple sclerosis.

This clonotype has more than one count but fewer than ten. For the CDR3, the DNA is TGTGCCAGCAGTGAATATCTCGAACGTGAGCAGTTCTTC. Translating gives CASSEYLEREQFF. J is TRBJ2-1 and V is TRBV25-1; no reliable D call. Between the trimmed V and J ends, which lost 0 bases and 9 bases, there was a span of 9 bases. The CDR3 is 13 residues long. Germline V CDR1 and CDR2: MGHDK, SYGVNS.

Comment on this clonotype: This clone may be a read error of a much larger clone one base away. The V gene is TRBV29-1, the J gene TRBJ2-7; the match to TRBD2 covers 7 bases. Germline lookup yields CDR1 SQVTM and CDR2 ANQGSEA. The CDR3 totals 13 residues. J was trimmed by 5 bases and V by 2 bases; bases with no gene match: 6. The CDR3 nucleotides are TGCAGCGTTGAACCGGGAGGTCGAGACGAGCAGTACTTC. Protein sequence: CSVEPGGRDEQYF.

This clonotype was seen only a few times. In DNA form, the CDR3 reads TGTGCCAGCAGCCCTCCATCCAGCGGGAGATCCGAGCAGTACTTC. This codes for CASSPPSSGRSEQYF. V gene TRBV28 combines with J gene TRBJ2-7; 8 bases map to TRBD2. This CDR3 region has 15 residues. Germline-derived CDR1 and CDR2 are MDHEN and SYDVKM. The junction had 13 bases not matched to a gene; V was cut back by 6 bases and J by 6 bases.

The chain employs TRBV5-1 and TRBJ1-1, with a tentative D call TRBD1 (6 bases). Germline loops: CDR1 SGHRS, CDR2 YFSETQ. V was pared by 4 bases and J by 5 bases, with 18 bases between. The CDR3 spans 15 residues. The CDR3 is CASSPRTVRETEAFF. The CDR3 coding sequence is TGCGCCAGCAGCCCTAGGACAGTTCGGGAGACTGAAGCTTTCTTT.

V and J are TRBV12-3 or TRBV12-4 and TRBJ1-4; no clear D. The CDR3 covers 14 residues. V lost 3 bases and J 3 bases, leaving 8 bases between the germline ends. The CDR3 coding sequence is TGTGCCAGCAGTTTTCGCCAGGCTAATGAAAAACTGTTTTTT. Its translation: CASSFRQANEKLFF.

The DNA for the CDR3 is TGTGCCAGCAGATTACCAGGGGGTGATCAGCCCCAGCATTTT. Protein product: CASRLPGGDQPQHF. The chain couples TRBV7-8 to TRBJ1-5, with TRBD1 matching over 7 bases. V gave up 6 bases and J gave up 5 bases; unmatched junction bases: 7. The CDR3 is made up of 14 amino acids. From germline, CDR1 is SGHVS and CDR2 FQNEAQ.

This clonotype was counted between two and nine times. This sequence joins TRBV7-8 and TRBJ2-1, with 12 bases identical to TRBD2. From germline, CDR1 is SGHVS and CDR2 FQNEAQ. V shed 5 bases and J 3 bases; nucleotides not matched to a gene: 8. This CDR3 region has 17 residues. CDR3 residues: CASSGRLAGALYNEQFF. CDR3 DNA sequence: TGTGCCAGCAGCGGGCGACTAGCGGGAGCGCTCTACAATGAGCAGTTCTTC.

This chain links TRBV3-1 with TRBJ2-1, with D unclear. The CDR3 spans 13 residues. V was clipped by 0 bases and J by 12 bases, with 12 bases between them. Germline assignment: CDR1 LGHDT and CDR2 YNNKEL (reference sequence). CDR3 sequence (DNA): TGTGCCAGCAGCCAAGACCGACTTCATGGGCAGTTCTTC. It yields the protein CASSQDRLHGQFF.

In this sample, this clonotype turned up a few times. CDR3 sequence reads: CASRPTSPFAPVEQFF. The CDR3 coding sequence is TGTGCCAGCAGACCAACTAGCCCATTCGCCCCGGTTGAGCAGTTCTTC. The chain uses TRBV5-4 and TRBJ2-1; TRBD2 is a possible D gene (6 bases). CDR3 length equals 16 residues. V was clipped by 5 bases and J by 9 bases, with 24 bases between them. Germline V gene data show CDR1 as SGHNT and CDR2 as YYREEE (reference sequence).

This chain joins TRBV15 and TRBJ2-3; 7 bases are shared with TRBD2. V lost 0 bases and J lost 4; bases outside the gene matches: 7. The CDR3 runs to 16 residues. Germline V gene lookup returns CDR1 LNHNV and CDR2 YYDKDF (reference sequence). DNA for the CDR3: TGTGCCACCAGCAGAGATCTAAGCGGGGACCCAGATACGCAGTATTTT. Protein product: CATSRDLSGDPDTQYF.

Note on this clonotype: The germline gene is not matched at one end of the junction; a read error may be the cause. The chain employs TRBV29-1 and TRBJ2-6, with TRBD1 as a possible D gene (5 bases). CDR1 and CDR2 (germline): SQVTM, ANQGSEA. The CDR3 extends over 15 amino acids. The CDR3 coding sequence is TGCAGCGTTGAATTGGCAGGAGCTGGGGCCAACGTCCGGACTTTC. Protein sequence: CSVELAGAGANVRTF.

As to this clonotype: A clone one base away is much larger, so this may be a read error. CDR3 coding DNA: TGCAGTGTTACAAGACCGGGACGGGAAACCTACGAGCAGTGCTTC. This gives the protein CSVTRPGRETYEQCF. The chain recombines TRBV20-1 with TRBJ2-7; D tentatively fits TRBD1 or TRBD2 (5 bases each). This CDR3 has 15 residues. Germline values: CDR1 DFQATT, CDR2 SNEGSKA (reference sequence).

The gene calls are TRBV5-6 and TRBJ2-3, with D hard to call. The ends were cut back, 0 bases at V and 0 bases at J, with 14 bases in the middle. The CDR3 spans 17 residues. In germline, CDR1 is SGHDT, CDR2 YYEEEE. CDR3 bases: TGTGCCAGCAGCTTGGGACTTCCAACCCCTAGCACAGATACGCAGTATTTT. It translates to CASSLGLPTPSTDTQYF.

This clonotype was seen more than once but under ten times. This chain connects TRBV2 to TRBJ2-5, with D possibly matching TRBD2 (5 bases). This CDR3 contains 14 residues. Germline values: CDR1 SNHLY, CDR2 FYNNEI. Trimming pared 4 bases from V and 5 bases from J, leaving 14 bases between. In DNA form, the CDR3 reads TGTGCCAGCAGTGTCTCCGGCACGGGGGAGACCCAGTACTTC. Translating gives CASSVSGTGETQYF.

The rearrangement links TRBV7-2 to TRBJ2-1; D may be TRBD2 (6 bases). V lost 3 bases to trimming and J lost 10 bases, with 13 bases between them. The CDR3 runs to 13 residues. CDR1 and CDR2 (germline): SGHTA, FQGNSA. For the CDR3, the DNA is TGTGCCAGCAGCTTGGCAAGCGGGTCCGAGCAGTTCTTC. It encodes CASSLASGSEQFF. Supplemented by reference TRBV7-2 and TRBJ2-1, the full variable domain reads GAGVSQSPSNKVTEKGKDVELRCDPISGHTALYWYRQSLGQGLEFLIYFQGNSAPDKSGLPSDRFSAERTGGSVSTLTIQRTQQEDSAVYLCASSLASGSEQFFGPGTRLTVL.

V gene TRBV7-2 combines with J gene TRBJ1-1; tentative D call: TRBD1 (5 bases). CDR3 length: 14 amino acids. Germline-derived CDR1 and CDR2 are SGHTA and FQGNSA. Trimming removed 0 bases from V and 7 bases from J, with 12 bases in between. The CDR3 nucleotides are TGTGCCAGCAGCTTAGCGGGGAGGGGCTATGAAGCTTTCTTT. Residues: CASSLAGRGYEAFF. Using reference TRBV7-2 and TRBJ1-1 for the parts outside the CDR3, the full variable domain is GAGVSQSPSNKVTEKGKDVELRCDPISGHTALYWYRQSLGQGLEFLIYFQGNSAPDKSGLPSDRFSAERTGGSVSTLTIQRTQQEDSAVYLCASSLAGRGYEAFFGQGTRLTVV.

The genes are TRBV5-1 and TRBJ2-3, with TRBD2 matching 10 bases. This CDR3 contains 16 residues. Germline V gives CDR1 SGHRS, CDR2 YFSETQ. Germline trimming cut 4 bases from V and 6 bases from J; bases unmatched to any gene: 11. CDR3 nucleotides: TGCGCCAGCAGCCTCCTACTAGCGGGGAGGCCCGATACGCAGTATTTT. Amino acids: CASSLLLAGRPDTQYF.

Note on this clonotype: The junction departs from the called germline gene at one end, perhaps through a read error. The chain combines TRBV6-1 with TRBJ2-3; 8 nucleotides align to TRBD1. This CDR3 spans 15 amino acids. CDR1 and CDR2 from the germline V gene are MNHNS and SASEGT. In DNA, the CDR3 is TGTGTCAGCAGTCCGACAGGGGCGATCACAGATACGCAGTATTTT. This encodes CVSSPTGAITDTQYF.

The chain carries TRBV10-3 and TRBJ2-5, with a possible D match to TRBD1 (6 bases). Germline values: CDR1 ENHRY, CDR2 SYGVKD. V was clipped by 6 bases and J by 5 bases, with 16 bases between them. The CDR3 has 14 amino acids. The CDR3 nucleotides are TGTGCCATCAGGGAGGCTACAGGGCGGGAGACCCAGTACTTC. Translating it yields CAIREATGRETQYF.

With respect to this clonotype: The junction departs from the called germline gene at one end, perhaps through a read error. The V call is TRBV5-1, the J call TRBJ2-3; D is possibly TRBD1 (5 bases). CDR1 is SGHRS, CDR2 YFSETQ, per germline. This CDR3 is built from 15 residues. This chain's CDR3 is CVSSLARASTDTQYF. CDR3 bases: TGCGTCAGCAGCTTGGCCAGGGCTAGCACAGATACGCAGTATTTT.

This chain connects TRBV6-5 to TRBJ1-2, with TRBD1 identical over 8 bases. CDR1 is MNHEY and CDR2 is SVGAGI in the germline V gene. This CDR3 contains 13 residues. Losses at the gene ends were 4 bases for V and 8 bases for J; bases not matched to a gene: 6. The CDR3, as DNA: TGTGCCAGCAGTTGGACAGGGAGGGACGGCTACACCTTC. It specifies CASSWTGRDGYTF.

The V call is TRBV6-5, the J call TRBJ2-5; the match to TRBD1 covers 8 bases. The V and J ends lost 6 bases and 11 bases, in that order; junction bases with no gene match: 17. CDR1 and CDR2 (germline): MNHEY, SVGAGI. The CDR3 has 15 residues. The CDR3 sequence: CASSRGDRLYNEQYF. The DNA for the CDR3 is TGTGCCAGCAGCAGGGGGGACAGGCTATACAATGAGCAGTACTTC.

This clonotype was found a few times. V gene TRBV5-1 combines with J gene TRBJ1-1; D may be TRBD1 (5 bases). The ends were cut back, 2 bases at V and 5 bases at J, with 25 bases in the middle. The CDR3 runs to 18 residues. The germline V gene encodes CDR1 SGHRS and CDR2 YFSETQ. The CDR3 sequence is CASSFRPSGMGVETEAFF. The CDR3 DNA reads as TGCGCCAGCAGCTTTCGACCCTCCGGGATGGGGGTTGAGACTGAAGCTTTCTTT.

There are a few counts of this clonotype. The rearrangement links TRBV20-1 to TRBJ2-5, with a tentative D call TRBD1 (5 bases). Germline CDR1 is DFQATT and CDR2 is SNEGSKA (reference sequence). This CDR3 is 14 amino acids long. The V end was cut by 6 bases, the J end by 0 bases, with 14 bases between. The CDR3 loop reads CSASVDSYQETQYF. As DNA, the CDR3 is TGCAGTGCCAGCGTCGACAGTTACCAAGAGACCCAGTACTTC.